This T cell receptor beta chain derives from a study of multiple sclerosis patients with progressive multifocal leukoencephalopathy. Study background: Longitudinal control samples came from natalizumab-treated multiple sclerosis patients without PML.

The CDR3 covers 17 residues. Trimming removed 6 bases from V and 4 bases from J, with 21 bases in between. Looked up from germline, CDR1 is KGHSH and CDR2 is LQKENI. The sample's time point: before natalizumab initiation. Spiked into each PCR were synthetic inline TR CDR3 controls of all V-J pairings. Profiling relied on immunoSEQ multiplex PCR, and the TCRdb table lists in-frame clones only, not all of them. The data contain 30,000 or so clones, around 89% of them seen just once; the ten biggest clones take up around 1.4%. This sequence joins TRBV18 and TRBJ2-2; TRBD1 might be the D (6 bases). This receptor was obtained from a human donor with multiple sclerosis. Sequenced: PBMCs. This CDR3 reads CASSVQGISTVTGELFF. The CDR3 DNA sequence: TGTGCCAGCTCCGTACAGGGCATCTCGACGGTCACCGGGGAGCTGTTTTTT.